This TCR beta chain was sequenced during a study of cytomegalovirus exposure and HLA in healthy donors. Findings and limits, study-wide: Usually a TCR sequence was rare, but some public TCRs were found in many donors.

TCRdb's copy holds only in-frame clones and misses some; the assay was immunoSEQ multiplex PCR. Seen here are 110,000 or so clones, more than 90% observed once, and the top ten hold 0.67%. Concerning this clone itself: What it recognizes is unknown.

Sequenced material: PBMCs. This sequence originates from a woman younger than 35 in good health and CMV-seronegative.

This CDR3 is CASSDPASGVTDTQYF. The CDR3 coding sequence is TGTGCCAGCAGTGACCCAGCTAGCGGGGTCACAGATACGCAGTATTTT. The chain links TRBV2 to TRBJ2-3, with TRBD2 matching over 9 bases. Germline V gene data show CDR1 as SNHLY and CDR2 as FYNNEI. J was trimmed by 2 bases and V by 3 bases; bases with no gene match: 6. This CDR3 is built from 16 residues.